This T cell receptor (beta chain) originates from a study of T cells in Graves' hyperthyroidism and ophthalmopathy. TCR beta CDR3 regions were amplified from RNA transcripts. During a first-round RT-PCR of the TCR CDR3, the HTBI primer set was used. A single record per CDR3 protein comes from TCRdb applying MiXCR to the multiplex PCR reads. The sample includes roughly 380,000 distinct CDR3 sequences, roughly 13% of them seen just once. This clonotype was found many times. A lack of ophthalmopathy progression within 18 months defined stable Graves' hyperthyroidism. Diagnosis rested on symptoms, serum thyroxine and TRAb, thyroid ultrasound, and orbital computed tomography. Out of over 9 ml of fresh peripheral blood came the PBMCs. The CDR3 has 13 amino acids. Trimming removed 5 bases at V and 8 bases at J, with 16 bases between. CDR1 SGHRS and CDR2 YFSETQ come from the germline V gene.

The TCR comes from a woman in her late teens or twenties with Graves' hyperthyroidism. J is TRBJ1-2 and V is TRBV5-1; a weak D match, TRBD1 (5 bases). Sequenced: blood. As DNA, the CDR3 is TGCGCCAGCAGGAGGGACTCCACCGTCGGCTACACCTTC. It encodes CASRRDSTVGYTF.